This is a list of T cell receptor beta chains from one sample in a study of cytotoxic CD8 clonotypes in ibrutinib-treated CLL. The assay was immunoSEQ multiplex PCR, and TCRdb's table has in-frame clones only and misses some. The table has roughly 24,000 clones, roughly 65% seen once. The material sequenced was PBMCs, taken after 24 months of ibrutinib treatment. These receptors all stem from a human donor with chronic lymphocytic leukemia. Both conserved end residues are part of each CDR3. Fields, in order: J gene, D gene, V gene, clone size, CDR3 DNA, CDR3 protein. A D gene is named only where the DNA matches it firmly. Some rows have no size entry. The others give once, few or many, or a class for an expanded clone.

j_gene: TRBJ2-3; d_gene: TRBD2; v_gene: TRBV7-9; abundance: .; CDR3nt: TGTGCCAGCACCCTAAGCGGGGGGGCTATTACGGATACGCAGTATTTT; CDR3aa: CASTLSGGAITDTQYF
j_gene: TRBJ1-2; d_gene: .; v_gene: TRBV6-1; abundance: .; CDR3nt: TGTGCCGGCAGTGAATATGAACAGTTAAATGGCTACACCTTC; CDR3aa: CAGSEYEQLNGYTF
j_gene: TRBJ2-2; d_gene: TRBD1; v_gene: TRBV5-1; abundance: .; CDR3nt: TGCGCCAGCAGCCTCCTGGGACAGACGAACACCGGGGAGCTGTTTTTT; CDR3aa: CASSLLGQTNTGELFF
j_gene: TRBJ2-1; d_gene: .; v_gene: TRBV2; abundance: once; CDR3nt: TGTGCCAGCAGGGTCACCCTCGTAACAGGGAATGAGCAGTTCTTC; CDR3aa: CASRVTLVTGNEQFF
j_gene: TRBJ1-1; d_gene: TRBD1; v_gene: TRBV4-1; abundance: .; CDR3nt: TGCGCCAGCAGCCAAGATGGGAGAATAAGGGGGCGGCGAACTGAAGCTTTCTTT; CDR3aa: CASSQDGRIRGRRTEAFF
j_gene: TRBJ2-7; d_gene: .; v_gene: TRBV5-4; abundance: .; CDR3nt: TGTGCCAGCAGCCTCCAAGGACAGAACTACGAGCAGTACTTC; CDR3aa: CASSLQGQNYEQYF
j_gene: TRBJ1-3; d_gene: .; v_gene: TRBV12-5; abundance: .; CDR3nt: TGTGCTAGTGGTTTGGGGACACTTCTTACTGGAAACACCATATATTTT; CDR3aa: CASGLGTLLTGNTIYF
j_gene: TRBJ2-7; d_gene: .; v_gene: TRBV7-9; abundance: .; CDR3nt: TGTGCCAGCAGCTGGACAGTTTACGAGCAGTACTTC; CDR3aa: CASSWTVYEQYF
j_gene: TRBJ1-6; d_gene: .; v_gene: TRBV2; abundance: once; CDR3nt: TGTGCCAGCAGGAGTACCCTGACAGGATCCTCACCCCTCCACTTT; CDR3aa: CASRSTLTGSSPLHF
j_gene: TRBJ1-4; d_gene: TRBD1; v_gene: TRBV13; abundance: .; CDR3nt: TGTGCCACCACTCAAAACAGGGGGCTTGAAACTAATGAAAAACTGTTTTTT; CDR3aa: CATTQNRGLETNEKLFF
j_gene: TRBJ1-1; d_gene: TRBD1; v_gene: TRBV11-2; abundance: .; CDR3nt: TGTGCCAGCAGCTCCTCCGGACAGGGGGTGGGCACTGAAGCTTTCTTT; CDR3aa: CASSSSGQGVGTEAFF
j_gene: TRBJ2-7; d_gene: .; v_gene: TRBV18; abundance: .; CDR3nt: TGTGCCAGCTCACCACGGACTGTTTCCTACGAGCAGTACTTC; CDR3aa: CASSPRTVSYEQYF
j_gene: TRBJ1-1; d_gene: .; v_gene: TRBV2; abundance: .; CDR3nt: TGTGCCAGCAGCCTGGGGTCCTACACTGAAGCTTTCTTT; CDR3aa: CASSLGSYTEAFF
j_gene: TRBJ1-1; d_gene: .; v_gene: TRBV11-2; abundance: .; CDR3nt: TGTGCCAGCAGCTTAGATGGGGGGCGCTGGAACACTGAAGCTTTCTTT; CDR3aa: CASSLDGGRWNTEAFF
j_gene: TRBJ2-1; d_gene: TRBD2; v_gene: TRBV2; abundance: few; CDR3nt: TGTGCCAGCAGTACGGGACTAGCGGGCAATGAGCAGTTCTTC; CDR3aa: CASSTGLAGNEQFF
j_gene: TRBJ2-1; d_gene: .; v_gene: TRBV27; abundance: .; CDR3nt: TGTGCCAGCAGACCCGAGGCAGGGAACTACAATGAGCAGTTCTTC; CDR3aa: CASRPEAGNYNEQFF
j_gene: TRBJ1-2; d_gene: .; v_gene: TRBV27; abundance: once; CDR3nt: TGTGCCAGTCTTCCCCTCGGGCAGGAGAACTATGGCTACACCTTC; CDR3aa: CASLPLGQENYGYTF
j_gene: TRBJ1-1; d_gene: .; v_gene: TRBV7-7; abundance: few; CDR3nt: TGTGCCAGCAGGAGGTGGGGGGAGAACACTGAAGCTTTCTTT; CDR3aa: CASRRWGENTEAFF
j_gene: TRBJ1-6; d_gene: .; v_gene: TRBV15; abundance: .; CDR3nt: TGTGCCACCAGCAGAGATTTATCGTGGACCCTCCACTTT; CDR3aa: CATSRDLSWTLHF
j_gene: TRBJ1-2; d_gene: .; v_gene: TRBV4-3; abundance: .; CDR3nt: TGCGCCAGCAGCCAAGAGGCCGGGTCCTATGGCTACACCTTC; CDR3aa: CASSQEAGSYGYTF
j_gene: TRBJ2-3; d_gene: TRBD1; v_gene: TRBV29-1; abundance: once; CDR3nt: TGCAGCGTTTCAACAGGGGGTACAGATACGCAGTATTTT; CDR3aa: CSVSTGGTDTQYF
j_gene: TRBJ2-3; d_gene: .; v_gene: TRBV10-2; abundance: few; CDR3nt: TGCGCCAGCAGTGAGGGTGACACAGATACGCAGTATTTT; CDR3aa: CASSEGDTDTQYF
j_gene: TRBJ1-2; d_gene: .; v_gene: TRBV5-1; abundance: .; CDR3nt: TGCGCCAGCAGCTTGAAAGGGCAAGACTATGGCTACACCTTC; CDR3aa: CASSLKGQDYGYTF
j_gene: TRBJ2-6; d_gene: .; v_gene: TRBV5-4; abundance: .; CDR3nt: TGTGCCAGCAGCTTGGCCAGCATTAGGGCCAACGTCCTGACTTTC; CDR3aa: CASSLASIRANVLTF
j_gene: TRBJ2-1; d_gene: .; v_gene: TRBV18; abundance: .; CDR3nt: TGTGCCAGCTCACCACCGGTTGAGGGGGAGCAGTTCTTC; CDR3aa: CASSPPVEGEQFF
j_gene: TRBJ1-1; d_gene: TRBD1; v_gene: TRBV11-3; abundance: few; CDR3nt: TGTGCCAGCAGCTTAGAGGCAGGGGGCGAAGCTTTCTTT; CDR3aa: CASSLEAGGEAFF
j_gene: TRBJ2-3; d_gene: .; v_gene: TRBV20-1; abundance: .; CDR3nt: TGCAGTGCTGAGGGGGAAGATACGCAGTATTTT; CDR3aa: CSAEGEDTQYF
j_gene: TRBJ1-2; d_gene: .; v_gene: TRBV18; abundance: .; CDR3nt: TGTGCCAGCTCACTCTCCGGCAGGGATGATGGCTACACCTTC; CDR3aa: CASSLSGRDDGYTF
j_gene: TRBJ2-1; d_gene: .; v_gene: TRBV29-1; abundance: .; CDR3nt: TGCAGCGCCATACCCCTACAGGGACCTAAAAACAATGAGCAGTTCTTC; CDR3aa: CSAIPLQGPKNNEQFF
j_gene: TRBJ2-5; d_gene: .; v_gene: TRBV19; abundance: .; CDR3nt: TGTGCCAGTAGTCCCTTGGCCCAAGAGACCCAGTACTTC; CDR3aa: CASSPLAQETQYF
j_gene: TRBJ1-2; d_gene: TRBD1; v_gene: TRBV5-1; abundance: few; CDR3nt: TGCGCCAGCAGCCCGGACAGGCCGATTAACTATGGCTACACCTTC; CDR3aa: CASSPDRPINYGYTF
j_gene: TRBJ2-3; d_gene: .; v_gene: TRBV19; abundance: .; CDR3nt: TGTGCCAGTAGTATGTCGGAGACAGGCGATACGCAGTATTTT; CDR3aa: CASSMSETGDTQYF
j_gene: TRBJ2-3; d_gene: .; v_gene: TRBV2; abundance: .; CDR3nt: TGTGCCAGCAGTGTAAGGACAGATACGCAGTATTTT; CDR3aa: CASSVRTDTQYF
j_gene: TRBJ2-5; d_gene: .; v_gene: TRBV7-9; abundance: few; CDR3nt: TGTGCCAGCAGCTCCACGGGACAACTCTTTGTGGAGACCCAGTACTTC; CDR3aa: CASSSTGQLFVETQYF
j_gene: TRBJ2-5; d_gene: TRBD2; v_gene: TRBV10-2; abundance: .; CDR3nt: TGCGCCAGCAAACGACTAGCGGGGCCCCAAGAGACCCAGTACTTC; CDR3aa: CASKRLAGPQETQYF
j_gene: TRBJ1-1; d_gene: .; v_gene: TRBV10-1; abundance: once; CDR3nt: TGCGCCAGCAGCACCTCCGGGACGGAACAAGGAGCTTTCTTT; CDR3aa: CASSTSGTEQGAFF
j_gene: TRBJ2-6; d_gene: .; v_gene: TRBV10-2; abundance: .; CDR3nt: TGCGCCAGCAGTGAGGTCCTCTCTGGGGCCAACGTCCTGACTTTC; CDR3aa: CASSEVLSGANVLTF
j_gene: TRBJ2-2; d_gene: .; v_gene: TRBV4-1; abundance: .; CDR3nt: TGCGCCAGCAGCCACTCGAGGGGATGGGGTGACACCGGGGAGCTGTTTTTT; CDR3aa: CASSHSRGWGDTGELFF
j_gene: TRBJ1-2; d_gene: TRBD1; v_gene: TRBV19; abundance: once; CDR3nt: TGTGCCAGTACGAACAGGGGGCCCTCTAACTATGGCTACACCTTC; CDR3aa: CASTNRGPSNYGYTF
j_gene: TRBJ2-7; d_gene: .; v_gene: TRBV7-9; abundance: .; CDR3nt: TGTGCCAGCAGCTTAGCGGGTTTCTCCTACGAGCAGTACTTC; CDR3aa: CASSLAGFSYEQYF
j_gene: TRBJ2-1; d_gene: .; v_gene: TRBV11-3; abundance: .; CDR3nt: TGTGCCAGCAGCTTAGATCCAAACAATGAGCAGTTCTTC; CDR3aa: CASSLDPNNEQFF
j_gene: TRBJ2-7; d_gene: TRBD2; v_gene: TRBV7-8; abundance: .; CDR3nt: TGTGCCAGCAGCCCCCCCAGCGGGAGCCACTACGAGCAGTACTTC; CDR3aa: CASSPPSGSHYEQYF
j_gene: TRBJ2-7; d_gene: .; v_gene: TRBV27; abundance: .; CDR3nt: TGTGCCAGCAGTTTATACTCGGGCTACGAGCAGTACTTC; CDR3aa: CASSLYSGYEQYF
j_gene: TRBJ1-5; d_gene: .; v_gene: TRBV5-6; abundance: .; CDR3nt: TGTGCCAGCAGCTTGGCCCGGCAGGGAGTAGGTCAGCCCCAGCATTTT; CDR3aa: CASSLARQGVGQPQHF
j_gene: TRBJ1-2; d_gene: .; v_gene: TRBV18; abundance: .; CDR3nt: TGTGCCAGCTCACCCGGACCCTCGACAGATAGCTATGGCTACACCTTC; CDR3aa: CASSPGPSTDSYGYTF
j_gene: TRBJ2-3; d_gene: TRBD2; v_gene: TRBV5-1; abundance: .; CDR3nt: TGCGCCAGCGAGTCTAGCGGGCCTCCCGATACGCAGTATTTT; CDR3aa: CASESSGPPDTQYF
j_gene: TRBJ1-1; d_gene: .; v_gene: TRBV7-8; abundance: .; CDR3nt: TGTGCCAGCAGCTACCTCGGGAGGGGCACTGAAGCTTTCTTT; CDR3aa: CASSYLGRGTEAFF